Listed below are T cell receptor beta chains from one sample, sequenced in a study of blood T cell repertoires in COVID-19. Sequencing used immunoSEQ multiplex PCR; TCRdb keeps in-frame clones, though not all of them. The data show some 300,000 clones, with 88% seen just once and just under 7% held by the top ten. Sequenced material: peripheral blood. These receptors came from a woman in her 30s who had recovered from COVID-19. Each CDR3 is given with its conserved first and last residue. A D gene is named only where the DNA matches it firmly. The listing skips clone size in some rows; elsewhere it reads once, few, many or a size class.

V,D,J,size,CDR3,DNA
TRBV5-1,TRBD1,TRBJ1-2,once,CASSLRQGLNYGYTF,TGCGCCAGCAGCTTGAGACAGGGCCTAAACTATGGCTACACCTTC
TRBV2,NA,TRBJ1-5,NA,CASSGGGDQPQHF,TGTGCCAGCAGTGGAGGGGGTGATCAGCCCCAGCATTTT
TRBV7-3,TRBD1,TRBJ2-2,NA,CASSSWGTGSTGELFF,TGTGCCAGCAGCTCTTGGGGGACAGGGTCAACCGGGGAGCTGTTTTTT
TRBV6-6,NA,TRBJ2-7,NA,CASTAGRTYEQYF,TGTGCCAGCACAGCTGGCAGGACCTACGAGCAGTACTTC
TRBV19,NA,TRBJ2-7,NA,CASSIPRLPLEQYF,TGTGCCAGTAGTATCCCCCGACTCCCCCTGGAGCAGTACTTC
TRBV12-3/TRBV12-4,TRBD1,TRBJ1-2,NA,CASSRDRLYGYTF,TGTGCCAGCAGTCGGGACAGACTCTATGGCTACACCTTC
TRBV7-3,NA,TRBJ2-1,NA,CASSLTTYNEQFF,TGTGCCAGCAGCTTAACTACCTACAATGAGCAGTTCTTC
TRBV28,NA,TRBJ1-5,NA,CASSPRGWKNQPQHF,TGTGCCAGCAGTCCTCGCGGTTGGAAGAATCAGCCCCAGCATTTT
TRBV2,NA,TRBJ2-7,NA,CASSRGRSEQYF,TGTGCCAGCAGCCGGGGTCGGAGCGAGCAGTACTTC
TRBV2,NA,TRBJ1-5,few,CASSVGVRGQPQHF,TGTGCCAGCAGTGTCGGGGTTCGGGGTCAGCCCCAGCATTTT
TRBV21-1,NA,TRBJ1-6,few,CASSKEGTGGNSPLHF,TGTGCCAGCAGCAAAGAGGGAACAGGGGGGAATTCACCCCTCCACTTT
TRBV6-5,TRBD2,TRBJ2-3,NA,CASSHRGGHWDTQYF,TGTGCCAGCAGTCACCGGGGGGGGCATTGGGATACGCAGTATTTT
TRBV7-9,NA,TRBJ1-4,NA,CASSLDREGEKLFF,TGTGCCAGCAGCTTAGACAGGGAGGGTGAAAAACTGTTTTTT
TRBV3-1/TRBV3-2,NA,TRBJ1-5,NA,CASSHQGQPQHF,TGTGCCAGCAGCCATCAGGGACAGCCCCAGCATTTT
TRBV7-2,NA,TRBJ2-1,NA,CASSPQGLGNEQFF,TGTGCCAGCAGCCCACAGGGATTGGGGAATGAGCAGTTCTTC
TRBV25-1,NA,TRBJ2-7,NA,CASTRGGQDEQYF,TGTGCCAGCACGAGAGGGGGTCAAGACGAGCAGTACTTC
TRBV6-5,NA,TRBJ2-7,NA,CASSYSTGLYEQYF,TGTGCCAGCAGTTACTCTACAGGGCTCTACGAGCAGTACTTC
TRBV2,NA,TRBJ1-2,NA,CASSEALDSRGYTF,TGTGCCAGCAGTGAAGCGCTTGATTCTCGGGGCTACACCTTC
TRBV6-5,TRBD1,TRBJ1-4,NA,CASSRDSQYEKLFF,TGTGCCAGCAGCCGGGACAGCCAATATGAAAAACTGTTTTTT
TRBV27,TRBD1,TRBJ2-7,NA,CASSLSPGTGDYEQYF,TGTGCCAGCAGTTTATCACCCGGGACAGGGGACTACGAGCAGTACTTC
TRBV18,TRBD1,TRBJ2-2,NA,CASSPGQLNTGELFF,TGTGCCAGCTCACCGGGACAGCTGAACACCGGGGAGCTGTTTTTT
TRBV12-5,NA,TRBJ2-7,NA,CASGNDREQYF,TGTGCTAGTGGAAACGACAGGGAGCAGTACTTC
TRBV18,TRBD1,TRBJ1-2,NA,CASSLPGTGSFGYTF,TGTGCCAGCTCACTACCCGGGACAGGCTCCTTTGGCTACACCTTC
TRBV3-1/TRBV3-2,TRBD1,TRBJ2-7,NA,CASSQDPAGGFIYEQYF,TGTGCCAGCAGCCAAGATCCGGCAGGGGGCTTTATCTACGAGCAGTACTTC
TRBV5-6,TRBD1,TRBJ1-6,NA,CASSRWTGGMGSYNSPLHF,TGTGCCAGCAGCAGGTGGACAGGAGGAATGGGCTCCTATAATTCACCCCTCCACTTT
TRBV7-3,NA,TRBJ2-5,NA,CASSRGADETQYF,TGTGCCAGCAGTAGGGGTGCTGACGAGACCCAGTACTTC
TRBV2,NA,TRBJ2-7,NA,CASLRDSYEQYF,TGTGCCAGCCTTCGGGATTCCTACGAGCAGTACTTC
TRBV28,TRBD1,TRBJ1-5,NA,CASSTDRVENQPQHF,TGTGCCAGCAGTACCGACAGGGTAGAGAATCAGCCCCAGCATTTT
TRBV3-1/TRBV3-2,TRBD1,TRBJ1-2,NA,CASSQASRGPGYTF,TGTGCCAGCAGCCAAGCTTCCAGGGGGCCTGGCTACACCTTC
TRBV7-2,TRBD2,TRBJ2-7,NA,CASSPPGGHYEQYF,TGTGCCAGCAGCCCTCCGGGGGGGCACTACGAGCAGTACTTC
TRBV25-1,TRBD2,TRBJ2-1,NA,CASSERLAGGNEQFF,TGTGCCAGCAGTGAGCGGCTAGCGGGGGGGAATGAGCAGTTCTTC
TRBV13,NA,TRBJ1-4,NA,CASSEYQPGSYEKLFF,TGTGCCAGCAGCGAGTACCAGCCGGGATCTTATGAAAAACTGTTTTTT
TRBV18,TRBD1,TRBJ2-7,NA,CASSPYRDRDEQYF,TGTGCCAGCTCGCCATACCGGGACAGGGACGAGCAGTACTTC
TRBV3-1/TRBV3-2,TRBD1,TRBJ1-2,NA,CASSQDPWDRVYNYGYTF,TGTGCCAGCAGCCAAGATCCATGGGACAGGGTTTATAACTATGGCTACACCTTC
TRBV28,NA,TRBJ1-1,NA,CATSYTEAFF,TGTGCCACGAGTTACACTGAAGCTTTCTTT
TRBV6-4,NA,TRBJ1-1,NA,CASSDNRVVTEAFF,TGTGCCAGCAGTGACAACAGGGTCGTTACTGAAGCTTTCTTT
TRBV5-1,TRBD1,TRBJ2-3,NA,CASRTGGGTDTQYF,TGCGCCAGCAGAACAGGGGGTGGTACAGATACGCAGTATTTT
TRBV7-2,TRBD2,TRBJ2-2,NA,CASSLALAGTRELFF,TGTGCCAGCAGCTTAGCGCTAGCGGGGACCCGGGAGCTGTTTTTT
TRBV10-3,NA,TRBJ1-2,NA,CAISESRRDGYTF,TGTGCCATCAGTGAGTCCCGGAGGGATGGCTACACCTTC
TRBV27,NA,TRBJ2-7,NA,CASSIEGAGGYEQYF,TGTGCCAGCAGTATCGAGGGAGCTGGAGGATACGAGCAGTACTTC
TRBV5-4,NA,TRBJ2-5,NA,CASSPGTNQETQYF,TGTGCCAGCAGCCCTGGCACTAATCAAGAGACCCAGTACTTC
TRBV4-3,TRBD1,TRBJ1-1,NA,CASSQALQGADTEAFF,TGCGCCAGCAGCCAAGCGCTACAGGGGGCTGACACTGAAGCTTTCTTT
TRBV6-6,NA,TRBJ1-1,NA,CASIKQMNTEAFF,TGTGCCAGCATTAAACAGATGAACACTGAAGCTTTCTTT
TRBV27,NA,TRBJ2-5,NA,CASSLRTDTSQETQYF,TGTGCCAGCAGTTTACGAACGGACACATCGCAAGAGACCCAGTACTTC
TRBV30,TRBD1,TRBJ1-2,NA,CAWSVRGTGSYGYTF,TGTGCCTGGAGTGTAAGGGGGACAGGGAGTTATGGCTACACCTTC
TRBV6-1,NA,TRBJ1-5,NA,CASSEPGLVIRPQHF,TGTGCCAGCAGTGAACCAGGCCTGGTAATCCGTCCCCAGCATTTT
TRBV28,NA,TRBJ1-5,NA,CASRYPERVGQPQHF,TGTGCCAGCAGATATCCCGAGAGGGTGGGTCAGCCCCAGCATTTT
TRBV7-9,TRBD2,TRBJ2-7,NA,CASSGTSGDSYEQYF,TGTGCCAGCAGCGGGACTAGCGGGGACTCCTACGAGCAGTACTTC
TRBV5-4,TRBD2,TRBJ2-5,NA,CASSPNPTSGGPETQYF,TGTGCCAGCAGCCCGAATCCGACTAGCGGGGGGCCGGAGACCCAGTACTTC
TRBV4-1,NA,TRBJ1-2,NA,CASSQAGTSYGYTF,TGCGCCAGCAGCCAAGCAGGGACTAGCTATGGCTACACCTTC
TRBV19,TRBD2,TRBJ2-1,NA,CASSRSSGGIYNEQFF,TGTGCCAGCAGTAGGTCTAGCGGGGGAATCTACAATGAGCAGTTCTTC
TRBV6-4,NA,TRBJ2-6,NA,CASSDSPGNSGANVLTF,TGTGCCAGCAGTGACTCTCCAGGCAACTCTGGGGCCAACGTCCTGACTTTC
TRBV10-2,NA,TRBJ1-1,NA,CASRRGNTEAFF,TGCGCCAGCAGACGGGGGAACACTGAAGCTTTCTTT
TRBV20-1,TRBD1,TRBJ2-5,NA,CSRPGQANF,TGCAGCCGACCGGGACAGGCTAACTTC
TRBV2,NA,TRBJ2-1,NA,CLSLSSYNEQFF,TGCCTAAGTCTTAGCTCCTACAATGAGCAGTTCTTC
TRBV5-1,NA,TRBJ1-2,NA,CASSLIITRGAQGYTF,TGCGCCAGCAGCTTGATTATTACTCGGGGGGCCCAGGGCTACACCTTC
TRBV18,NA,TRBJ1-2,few,CASSQNRRGYTF,TGTGCCAGCTCACAAAACAGAAGGGGCTACACCTTC
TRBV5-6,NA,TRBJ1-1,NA,CASSLAGLGTEAFF,TGTGCCAGCAGCTTGGCCGGACTTGGCACTGAAGCTTTCTTT
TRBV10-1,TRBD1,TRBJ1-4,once,CASSAPDRGHEKLFF,TGCGCCAGCAGTGCTCCGGACAGGGGACATGAAAAACTGTTTTTT